This TCR beta chain came from a study of identical twins. General observations from the study: It was out-of-frame TCR alpha sharing in monozygotic twins that models underestimated. With beta out-of-frame sequences, excess sharing by twins was weaker. Reduced insertions were recorded for abundant cord blood beta clonotypes, with no such pattern in memory repertoires.

This clonotype has ten or more counts. Its antigen remains unknown. Germline V gene lookup returns CDR1 MDHEN and CDR2 SYDVKM. The length of the CDR3 is 14 residues. With 7 bases removed from V and 5 bases from J, the gap between germline ends came to 17 bases. TCRdb re-analysed the 5' RACE reads in MiXCR, keeping a single row per CDR3 protein. The repertoire consists of 500,000 to 650,000 distinct CDR3 sequences, with around 7.4% occurring once and the leading ten covering less than 2%. This sample also belongs to another study, concerning yellow fever vaccine responses in identical twins. That study adds: Reported findings indicate that twins' vaccine T cell responses seemed partially convergent, partially personalized.

J is TRBJ1-1 and V is TRBV28, with a weak D call TRBD1 (5 bases). The receptor was derived from a woman aged 18-30 years in good health. Sequencing was done on a sample of PBMCs. The CDR3 DNA follows: TGTGCCAGCATTGCCCCCTTATGGGGGACTGAAGCTTTCTTT. Amino acids: CASIAPLWGTEAFF.